The 3 T cell receptor beta chains in this list originate from one sample, sequenced in a study of graft-versus-host responses after intestinal transplantation. Generated by immunoSEQ multiplex PCR, the TCRdb table keeps only in-frame clones and is missing some. The repertoire consists of 55,000 to 65,000 clones, with approximately 94% occurring once and the leading ten covering 0.38%. No antigen has been assigned to these receptors. The sequenced sample was unstimulated CD4+ T cells sorted from spleen or lymph node cells, obtained before transplant. These receptors came from a human donor who was the organ donor for an intestinal transplant.

This sequence joins TRBV6-1 and TRBJ1-2; the match to TRBD1 covers 9 bases. Germline V lookup: CDR1 MNHNS, CDR2 SASEGT. V lost 6 bases to trimming and J lost 0 bases; unmatched junction nucleotides: 2. The CDR3 is 14 residues long. CDR3 protein: CASRGQGPNYGYTF. The DNA of the CDR3 is TGTGCCAGCAGGGGACAGGGCCCTAACTATGGCTACACCTTC.

This clone appeared a single time. This chain uses TRBV6-6 with TRBJ1-4; maybe TRBD1 (6 bases). Trimming cost V 6 bases and J 7 bases, with 15 bases left between them. Germline V lookup: CDR1 MNHNY, CDR2 SVGAGI (reference sequence). This CDR3 region has 14 residues. CDR3 residues: CASRYRDIGEKLFF. CDR3 nucleotide sequence: TGTGCCAGCAGGTACCGGGACATAGGTGAAAAACTGTTTTTT.

The V gene is TRBV19, the J gene TRBJ2-7; tentatively, D is TRBD2 (6 bases). This CDR3 spans 13 amino acids. CDR1 and CDR2 (germline): LNHDA, SQIVND (reference sequence). Deletions cut 6 bases from V and 0 bases from J, with 9 bases between. The CDR3 reads CASRGLYSYEQYF. Written as DNA, the CDR3 is TGTGCCAGTAGGGGACTTTACTCCTACGAGCAGTACTTC.